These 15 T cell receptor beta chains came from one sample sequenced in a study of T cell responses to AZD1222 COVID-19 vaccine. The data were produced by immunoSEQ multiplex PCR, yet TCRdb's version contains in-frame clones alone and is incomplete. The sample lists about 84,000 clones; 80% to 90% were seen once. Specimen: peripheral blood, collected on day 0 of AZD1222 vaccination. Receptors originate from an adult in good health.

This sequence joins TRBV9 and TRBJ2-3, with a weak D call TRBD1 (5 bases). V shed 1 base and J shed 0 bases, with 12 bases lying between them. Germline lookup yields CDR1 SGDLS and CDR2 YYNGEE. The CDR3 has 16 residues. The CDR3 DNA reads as TGTGCCAGCAGCGTAAAGGCAGGGCTGAGCACAGATACGCAGTATTTT. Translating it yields CASSVKAGLSTDTQYF.

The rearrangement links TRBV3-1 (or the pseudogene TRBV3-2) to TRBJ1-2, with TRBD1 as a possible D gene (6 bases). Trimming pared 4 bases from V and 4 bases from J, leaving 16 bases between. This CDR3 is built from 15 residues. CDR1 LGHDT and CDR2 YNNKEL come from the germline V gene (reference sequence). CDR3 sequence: CASSPYATGAYGYTF. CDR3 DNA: TGTGCCAGCAGCCCTTACGCGACAGGTGCCTATGGCTACACCTTC.

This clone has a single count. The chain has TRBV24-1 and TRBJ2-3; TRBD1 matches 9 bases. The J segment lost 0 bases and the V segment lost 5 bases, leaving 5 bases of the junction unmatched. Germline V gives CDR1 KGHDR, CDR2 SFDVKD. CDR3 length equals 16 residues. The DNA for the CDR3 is TGTGCCACCAGTGTCATCGGGACAGGGAGCACAGATACGCAGTATTTT. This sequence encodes CATSVIGTGSTDTQYF.

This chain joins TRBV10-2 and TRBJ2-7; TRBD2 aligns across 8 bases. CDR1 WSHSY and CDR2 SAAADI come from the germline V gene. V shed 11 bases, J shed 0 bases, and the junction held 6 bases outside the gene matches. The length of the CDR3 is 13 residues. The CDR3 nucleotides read TGCGCCTCCTCTGGGACTAGCTCCTACGAGCAGTACTTC. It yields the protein CASSGTSSYEQYF.

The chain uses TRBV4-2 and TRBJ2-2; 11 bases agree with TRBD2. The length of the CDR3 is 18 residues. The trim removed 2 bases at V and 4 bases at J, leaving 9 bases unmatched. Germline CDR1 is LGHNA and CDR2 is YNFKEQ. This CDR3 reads CASSQFILAGGSTGELFF. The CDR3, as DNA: TGTGCCAGCAGCCAATTTATTCTAGCGGGAGGCTCCACCGGGGAGCTGTTTTTT.

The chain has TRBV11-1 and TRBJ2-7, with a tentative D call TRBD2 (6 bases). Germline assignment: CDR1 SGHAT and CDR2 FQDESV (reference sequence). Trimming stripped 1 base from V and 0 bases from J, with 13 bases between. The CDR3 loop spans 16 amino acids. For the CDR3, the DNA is TGTGCCAGCAGCTTAGGACCTAGCGATAACTCCTACGAGCAGTACTTC. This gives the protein CASSLGPSDNSYEQYF.

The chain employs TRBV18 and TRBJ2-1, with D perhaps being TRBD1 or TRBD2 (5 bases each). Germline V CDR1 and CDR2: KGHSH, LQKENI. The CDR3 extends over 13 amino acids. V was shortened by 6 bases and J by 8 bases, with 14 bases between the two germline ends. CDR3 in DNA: TGTGCCAGCTCCTGGGACGAAGGGTATGAGCAGTTCTTC. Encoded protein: CASSWDEGYEQFF.

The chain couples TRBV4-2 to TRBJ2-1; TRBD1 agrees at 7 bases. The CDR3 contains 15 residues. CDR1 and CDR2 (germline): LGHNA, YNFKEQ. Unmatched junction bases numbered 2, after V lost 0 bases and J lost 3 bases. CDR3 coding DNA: TGTGCCAGCAGCCAAGATAGGGACAGCTACAATGAGCAGTTCTTC. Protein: CASSQDRDSYNEQFF.

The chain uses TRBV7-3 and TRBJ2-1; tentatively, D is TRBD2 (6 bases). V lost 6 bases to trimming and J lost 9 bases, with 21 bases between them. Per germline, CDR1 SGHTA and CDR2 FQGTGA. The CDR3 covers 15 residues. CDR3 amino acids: CASSYRDTSKSEQFF. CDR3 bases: TGTGCCAGCAGTTATAGAGATACTAGCAAGAGTGAGCAGTTCTTC.

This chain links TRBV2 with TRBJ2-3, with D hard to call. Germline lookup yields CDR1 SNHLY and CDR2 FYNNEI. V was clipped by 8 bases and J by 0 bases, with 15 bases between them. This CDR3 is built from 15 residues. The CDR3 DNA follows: TGTGCCAGCGCACGGTCTCAAATAAGCACAGATACGCAGTATTTT. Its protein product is CASARSQISTDTQYF.

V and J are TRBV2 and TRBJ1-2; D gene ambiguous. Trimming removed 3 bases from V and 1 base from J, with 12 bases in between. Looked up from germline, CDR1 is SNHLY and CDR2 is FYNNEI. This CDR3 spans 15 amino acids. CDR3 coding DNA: TGTGCCAGCAGTGAGAGACATTCTAATAACTATGGCTACACCTTC. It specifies CASSERHSNNYGYTF.

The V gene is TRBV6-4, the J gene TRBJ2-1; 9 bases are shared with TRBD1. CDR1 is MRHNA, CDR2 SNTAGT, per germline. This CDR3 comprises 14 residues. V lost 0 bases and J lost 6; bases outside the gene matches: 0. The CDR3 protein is CASSDSTGGNEQFF. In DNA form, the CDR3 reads TGTGCCAGCAGTGACTCGACAGGGGGCAATGAGCAGTTCTTC.

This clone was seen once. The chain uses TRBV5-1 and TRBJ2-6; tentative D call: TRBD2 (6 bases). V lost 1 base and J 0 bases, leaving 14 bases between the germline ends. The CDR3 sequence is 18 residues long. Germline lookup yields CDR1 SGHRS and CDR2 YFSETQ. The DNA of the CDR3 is TGCGCCAGCAGCTTGAGGGCTAGCGCTAACTCTGGGGCCAACGTCCTGACTTTC. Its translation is CASSLRASANSGANVLTF. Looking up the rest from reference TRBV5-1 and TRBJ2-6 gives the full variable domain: KAGVTQTPRYLIKTRGQQVTLSCSPISGHRSVSWYQQTPGQGLQFLFEYFSETQRNKGNFPGRFSGRQFSNSRSEMNVSTLELGDSALYLCASSLRASANSGANVLTFGAGSRLTVL.

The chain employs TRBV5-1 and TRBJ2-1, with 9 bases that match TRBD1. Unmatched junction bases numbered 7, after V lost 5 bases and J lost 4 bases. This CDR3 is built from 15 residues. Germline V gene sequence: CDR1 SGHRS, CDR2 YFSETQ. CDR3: CASSFGQGFYNEQFF. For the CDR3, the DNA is TGCGCCAGCAGTTTTGGACAGGGGTTTTACAATGAGCAGTTCTTC.

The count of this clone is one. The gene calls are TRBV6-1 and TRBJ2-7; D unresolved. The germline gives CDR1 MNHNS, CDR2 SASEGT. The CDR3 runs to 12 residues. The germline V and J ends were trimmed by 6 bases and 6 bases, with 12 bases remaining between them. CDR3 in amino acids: CASRARRGEQYF. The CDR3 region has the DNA TGTGCCAGCAGGGCACGGCGAGGCGAGCAGTACTTC.